This T cell receptor beta chain appears in the sequencing data of a study of blood T cell repertoires in COVID-19. This table comes from immunoSEQ multiplex PCR, and its TCRdb copy is limited to in-frame clones, with some not included. In the table there are 150,000 to 200,000 clones, roughly 90% of which are singletons. This clone is medium-sized by share. Germline trimming cut 8 bases from V and 6 bases from J; bases unmatched to any gene: 17. Germline lookup yields CDR1 ENHRY and CDR2 SYGVKD. CDR3 length: 16 residues. J is TRBJ2-7 and V is TRBV10-3, with 9 bases aligning to TRBD1. The sequencing input was PBMCs or T cells enriched from blood (not recorded which). The source is a woman aged 18-29 years who had recovered from COVID-19. In DNA form, the CDR3 reads TGTGCCATCGGAACCGGGACAGGGCATAGGCTGAGCGAGCAGTACTTC. It is translated as CAIGTGTGHRLSEQYF.